The present entry profiles one T cell receptor (beta chain) with its context. This clonotype appeared many times. Its antigen is unknown. No much larger clone exists at a distance of one base, and base qualities are not known. The CDR3 numbers 17 residues from cysteine through phenylalanine. Left in the record is the CDR3 DNA by itself, 51 bases read in frame from the first base. CDR1 and CDR2, looked up from the germline V gene, are MDHEN and SYDVKM. Trimming removed 6 bases from V and 5 bases from J; the gene matches leave 15 bases unexplained. These data belong to a study of human T cells and chemical hapten exposure (dated by TCRdb to the early 2020s). Study-wide context: For sensitization, 2% DPC in acetone was applied to an approximately 2 cm by approximately 2 cm area of upper inner arm skin. Patients additionally received weekly therapeutic DPC doses to the scalp throughout the approximately 25-week study period. Patch tests used Finn chambers with 0.01% DPC on the upper back, scored after 6 days by International Contact Dermatitis Research Group standards. Most of the patients in the cohort were female, and the cohort covered alopecia areata with under or over 50% scalp involvement, alopecia totalis and alopecia universalis. Libraries were pooled for sequencing, and per-sample TCR yields varied mainly because of small differences in library volumes within the pool. In alopecia patients, the study followed how the peripheral blood TCR repertoire changed in vivo over primary and secondary sensitization to diphenylcyclopropenone (DPC), a hapten. Blood samples were taken from patients before sensitization (week 0) and then at 2, 6 and about 24 weeks after DPC sensitization. Twenty-nine alopecia patients gave blood for TCR sequencing at one to four time points (pre-sensitization, 2, 6 and 24 weeks).

Results the study describes overall, beyond this receptor: A positive correlation was found between the number of PT1 expanded TCRs and patch test score, with significance reached at thresholds 8, 16 and 32 but not 4. Alopecia, a presumed autoimmune disease, was present in all patients, so the immune response of the patients might differ from that of healthy individuals. Compared with pre-sensitization or healthy control sets, expanded TCRs formed significantly more large CDR3 similarity clusters, which is consistent with antigen-driven responses. Repeated subsampling changed both the strength of the expansion versus patch-test correlation and the threshold at which the correlation became significant. The number of TCRs above 1 in 1000 frequency did not change with DPC sensitization; there was no evidence of global repertoire structure alterations.

The library was generated by RACE. Sequencing took place on a NextSeq 500. Library preparation attached unique molecular identifiers to individual cDNA molecules for quantitative, reproducible TCR counting. For every blood RNA sample, sequencing covered both the TCR alpha and TCR beta chains. In the paper's pipeline: Samples had a median of approximately 96,000 TCRs, with a range from about 23,224 to 690,600. The Decombinator software suite was used to annotate V, J and CDR3 in the TCR reads. Every sample was subsampled to the same number of TCRs (28,000) for the PS versus PT1 abundance plots. Expanded TCRs were defined as absent before sensitization and observed at least eight times at the 2-week time point. Using fastp trimming at Q25 and MiXCR clonotype assembly, TCRdb reanalyzed the public sequencing data and kept in-frame beta chains. Rows with a matching CDR3 protein are joined into one entry that keeps the most common DNA and genes. The V and J calls were not made by the authors but by TCRdb's processing. The sample records under 100,000 distinct CDR3 sequences, roughly 10% of which are singletons. The leading ten clones occupy 4% to 5.5% of the sample.

Sample time point, as interpreted from the label and publication: patch test 2, 6 weeks after DPC sensitization. Sample treatment or condition, as interpreted from the label and publication: therapeutic diphenylcyclopropenone sensitization with weekly scalp DPC. Blood at each patch-test visit was drawn before the patch test was applied. Patients were considered eligible if aged 18 to 70, diagnosed with alopecia and deemed suitable for DPC therapy, and patients were excluded if pregnant. Total RNA was extracted from unfractionated whole blood collected in Tempus Blood RNA tubes. In this chain, TRBV28 is recombined with TRBJ1-3, and 8 junctional nucleotides match TRBD1. This specimen consisted of whole blood, obtained in connection with sensitization to the hapten diphenylcyclopropenone (DPC). The sequence came from a woman in her forties or fifties with alopecia areata. Some clones in this sample may be carry-over from other donors' samples. Here is the DNA: TGTGCCAGCAGCCCTTTGACCTCCGGACAGGGCCGAAACACCATATATTTT. Translated, it gives CASSPLTSGQGRNTIYF.